One TCR beta chain is described in this entry. There is no known antigen for this receptor. One base away there is no much larger clone; base qualities are not given. TCRbeta CDR3 regions were amplified from genomic DNA using the immunoSEQ Assay, a bias-controlled multiplex PCR. As for how the authors treated the data: Nucleated cell counts per sample were estimated from amplification of reference gene primers within the assay. To quantify the absolute abundance of each unique TCRbeta CDR3 rearrangement, sequence reads were collapsed and filtered. For each sample, productive Simpson clonality was calculated as the square root of Simpson's diversity index over productive rearrangements. As stored in TCRdb, this immuneACCESS dataset retains in-frame rearrangements with V and J assigned. A fraction of the clones does not appear; measured against another copy, unresolved V genes explain less than half of the discrepancy, and the remainder lacks a known reason. V, J and clone size reflect that table, while D and trimming were determined from the DNA. Across this sample there are 300,000 to 400,000 clones, with 88% seen only once. Of the sample, about 0.89% is held by the ten largest clones.

The CDR3 has 18 amino acids, counting the end cysteine and phenylalanine. The kept DNA is CDR3 alone, 54 bases in frame from the first base. Germline trimming amounts to 4 bases on V and 2 bases on J, with 10 as the count of junction bases outside the gene matches. Reading the germline V gene gives CDR1 KGHDR and CDR2 SFDVKD. Enrolling through a virtual design, the prospective study's participants ranged in age from roughly 18 to 95 years and lived across around 25 United States geographic areas. Cohort assignment in the prospective study relied on participant-reported clinical history from a screening survey and a study questionnaire. Mobile phlebotomists in the prospective study collected whole blood, serum and a nasopharyngeal or oropharyngeal swab from every participant. Over an approximately 2-month period, participants in the prospective study had the option of providing additional blood draws and questionnaires. Blood samples from the prospective study were shipped frozen or at room temperature prior to DNA extraction.

This specimen belongs to a study of blood T cell repertoires in COVID-19 (dated by TCRdb to 2018 to 2020). General notes on the study: Collaborator samples came from the United States, Italy and Spain and covered acute and convalescent phases of COVID-19. The prospective study material was composed of cDNA or gDNA derived from T cells, B-cell-depleted T cells, or PBMCs. Subjects who had been exposed to COVID-19, were actively infected with it, or had recovered from it provided the deeply sampled blood TCRbeta repertoires that made up the dataset. The repertoires were released in a freely available public database meant as a resource for research on the immune response to SARS-CoV-2. Samples came from the ongoing ImmuneRACE study (first 160 participants) plus 1,254 subjects from 6 global collaborators. Nearly every sample came with metadata listing a de-identified subject ID, COVID-19 status, age in years and sex. Where available, HLA class I and class II types were obtained from metadata supplied by the sample provider rather than from assay-based typing. The paper as a whole reports these results and caveats: The amount of clinical and demographic metadata varied by source and participant and was provided uncurated.

Material: PBMCs or T cells enriched from blood (not recorded which). The origin of this receptor is a woman younger than 45 with acute COVID-19. This receptor chain uses TRBV24-1 and TRBJ2-3; TRBD2 matches 11 bases in the middle. The DNA sequence is given as TGTGCCACCAGTGAGGCACCGGGACTAGCGGCTCTCACAGATACGCAGTATTTT. This yields the protein CATSEAPGLAALTDTQYF.